One and the same sample provided the 27 T cell receptor beta chains below, sequenced in a study of glioma-infiltrating T cells after dendritic cell vaccination. TCRdb's table, derived via immunoSEQ multiplex PCR, lists solely in-frame clones and lacks some. The table shows fewer than 11,000 clones, with about 80% occurring only once. Noted time point: after dendritic cell vaccination, including at tumor progression/relapse. The specimen was blood, collected after dendritic cell vaccination. All receptors come from a human donor with glioblastoma.

In this sample, this clone turned up a few times. The chain carries TRBV5-6 and TRBJ2-4; D uncertain. V lost 0 bases and J 13 bases, leaving 11 bases between the germline ends. This CDR3 has 12 residues. Germline-derived CDR1 and CDR2 are SGHDT and YYEEEE. The CDR3 DNA follows: TGTGCCAGCAGCTTGGCCGTGGGCGTCCAGTACTTC. Amino acid sequence: CASSLAVGVQYF.

The J gene is TRBJ1-3, the V gene TRBV15; D is perhaps TRBD1 (5 bases). CDR3 length: 13 amino acids. Trimming left V 6 bases short and J 0 bases short, with 6 bases between. The germline V gene has CDR1 LNHNV and CDR2 YYDKDF (reference sequence). CDR3 amino acids: CATRGLSGNTIYF. In nucleotides, the CDR3 is TGTGCCACCAGGGGGCTCTCTGGAAACACCATATATTTT.

The chain carries TRBV11-3 and TRBJ2-7, with a possible D match to TRBD1 (6 bases). Germline values: CDR1 SGHNT, CDR2 YENEEA. The CDR3 spans 14 residues. Trimming took 5 bases from V and 4 from J, leaving 15 bases between them. CDR3 loop: CASSLQGMDYEQYF. In DNA, the CDR3 is TGTGCCAGCAGCCTCCAGGGGATGGATTACGAGCAGTACTTC. Variable domain in full (rest from reference TRBV11-3 and TRBJ2-7): EAGVVQSPRYKIIEKKQPVAFWCNPISGHNTLYWYLQNLGQGPELLIRYENEEAVDDSQLPKDRFSAERLKGVDSTLKIQPAELGDSAVYLCASSLQGMDYEQYFGPGTRLTVT.

This clone was seen a few times. The chain is built from TRBV15 and TRBJ2-1; TRBD2 is a possible D gene (7 bases). The germline V gene has CDR1 LNHNV and CDR2 YYDKDF (reference sequence). Trimming shortened V by 1 base and J by 6 bases, and 10 bases separated the two germline ends. The CDR3 consists of 14 residues. The CDR3 here is CATSRGEGGNEQFF. CDR3 nucleotide sequence: TGTGCCACCAGCAGAGGGGAGGGGGGCAATGAGCAGTTCTTC. The full variable domain, with the rest looked up from reference TRBV15 and TRBJ2-1, is DAMVIQNPRYQVTQFGKPVTLSCSQTLNHNVMYWYQQKSSQAPKLLFHYYDKDFNNEADTPDNFQSRRPNTSFCFLDIRSPGLGDTAMYLCATSRGEGGNEQFFGPGTRLTVL.

V usage is TRBV7-9 and J usage is TRBJ2-5, with 12 bases matching TRBD2. J gave up 2 bases and V 1 base, and 8 bases lay outside the gene matches. Germline CDR1 is SEHNR and CDR2 is FQNEAQ (reference sequence). This CDR3 spans 18 amino acids. CDR3 loop: CASSLGTSGILQQETQYF. The CDR3 DNA reads TGTGCCAGCAGCTTAGGGACTAGCGGGATCCTCCAGCAAGAGACCCAGTACTTC.

This chain connects TRBV7-7 to TRBJ2-3, with TRBD2 identical over 11 bases. Trimming removed 5 bases from V and 4 bases from J; junction bases left unmatched: 5. The germline gives CDR1 SSHAT, CDR2 FNYEAQ (reference sequence). The CDR3 consists of 15 residues. The CDR3 loop is CASSQTSGTADTQYF. The CDR3 nucleotides are TGTGCCAGCAGCCAGACTAGCGGGACTGCAGATACGCAGTATTTT.

The chain has TRBV30 and TRBJ1-1; the match to TRBD1 covers 9 bases. The CDR3 has 14 amino acids. CDR1 GTSNPN and CDR2 SVGIG come from the germline V gene (reference sequence). Trimming took 3 bases from V and 8 from J; bases not matched to a gene: 10. The CDR3 bases are TGTGCCTGGAGCGGCGGGACAGGGAACTTGGAAGCTTTCTTT. It is translated as CAWSGGTGNLEAFF.

V usage is TRBV27 and J usage is TRBJ2-2, with D maybe TRBD1 (6 bases). Trimming stripped 4 bases from V and 6 bases from J, with 15 bases between. The germline CDR1 and CDR2 sequences are MNHEY and SMNVEV (reference sequence). The CDR3 has 15 amino acids. This chain's CDR3 is CASSSTGTRSGELFF. The CDR3 DNA reads TGTGCCAGCAGTTCTACCGGGACACGGTCCGGGGAGCTGTTTTTT.

This clone was picked up one time. J is TRBJ2-7 and V is TRBV18; the match to TRBD1 covers 8 bases. In germline, CDR1 is KGHSH, CDR2 LQKENI. The CDR3 has 15 amino acids. After removal of 3 bases from V and 5 bases from J, the junction contained 9 bases not matched to a gene. DNA of the CDR3: TGTGCCAGCTCACCCCAGGGGGCGCGAACGGACGAGCAGTACTTC. Encoded protein: CASSPQGARTDEQYF.

The gene calls are TRBV18 and TRBJ1-1; D possibly corresponds to TRBD1 (5 bases). Germline V CDR1 and CDR2: KGHSH, LQKENI. V lost 6 bases to trimming and J lost 1 base, with 12 bases between them. The CDR3 loop spans 14 amino acids. CDR3 nucleotide sequence: TGTGCCAGCTCCCGGGGGGTAGGGAACACTGAAGCTTTCTTT. It codes for CASSRGVGNTEAFF.

A few counts support this clone. This chain uses TRBV5-5 with TRBJ1-1; D remains ambiguous. The CDR3 contains 14 residues. V lost 4 bases and J lost 4, with 14 bases in between. The germline CDR1 and CDR2 sequences are SGHKS and YYEKEE (reference sequence). The CDR3 DNA sequence: TGTGCCAGCAGCCCTGTGGGGAGGGCCACTGAAGCTTTCTTT. Its translation: CASSPVGRATEAFF.

In this sample, this clone turned up once. This sequence joins TRBV2 and TRBJ2-7; 9 nucleotides align to TRBD1. J was trimmed by 1 base and V by 7 bases; bases with no gene match: 11. Germline loops: CDR1 SNHLY, CDR2 FYNNEI. The CDR3 runs to 16 residues. The CDR3 protein is CASKRIPGQGSYEQYF. In nucleotides, the CDR3 is TGTGCCAGCAAAAGGATACCGGGACAGGGATCCTACGAGCAGTACTTC.

This chain connects TRBV30 to TRBJ2-5; 8 nucleotides agree with TRBD2. This CDR3 spans 15 amino acids. V trimming: 0 bases; J trimming: 6 bases; junction bases outside the gene matches: 9. Germline CDR1 reads GTSNPN; CDR2 reads SVGIG (reference sequence). The CDR3 DNA reads TGTGCCTGGAGTGTCCTGAGCGGGAGTGGAAAGACCCAGTACTTC. This codes for CAWSVLSGSGKTQYF.

The V gene is TRBV15, the J gene TRBJ1-2; a possible D gene is TRBD1 (5 bases). Per the germline V gene, CDR1 is LNHNV and CDR2 is YYDKDF (reference sequence). This CDR3 has 14 residues. Trimming removed 0 bases from V and 8 bases from J, with 13 bases in between. CDR3 in DNA: TGTGCCACCAGCAGAGATTGGAGGGGCGAGGGCTACACCTTC. Its translation: CATSRDWRGEGYTF. The whole variable domain, filled in from reference TRBV15 and TRBJ1-2, reads DAMVIQNPRYQVTQFGKPVTLSCSQTLNHNVMYWYQQKSSQAPKLLFHYYDKDFNNEADTPDNFQSRRPNTSFCFLDIRSPGLGDTAMYLCATSRDWRGEGYTFGSGTRLTVV.

This clone was recorded only once. The genes are TRBV27 and TRBJ2-7, with TRBD2 matching 14 bases. The CDR3 loop spans 17 amino acids. Germline trimming cut 6 bases from V and 1 base from J; bases unmatched to any gene: 8. Germline V gene data show CDR1 as MNHEY and CDR2 as SMNVEV (reference sequence). The CDR3 DNA reads as TGTGCCAGCAGGCCGGGACTAGCGGGAGTTTGGTCCTACGAGCAGTACTTC. Protein: CASRPGLAGVWSYEQYF.

J is TRBJ2-1 and V is TRBV19; 11 positions agree with TRBD2. The CDR3 loop spans 13 amino acids. The germline CDR1 and CDR2 sequences are LNHDA and SQIVND (reference sequence). After removal of 11 bases from V and 7 bases from J, the junction contained 7 bases not matched to a gene. The CDR3 sequence: CACTGTSGNEQFF. The CDR3 DNA reads as TGTGCCTGTACCGGGACTAGCGGTAATGAGCAGTTCTTC.

DNA of the CDR3: TGTGCCAGCAGCTTGAGAGGAGTACTCTATGGCTACACCTTC. Residues: CASSLRGVLYGYTF. The chain uses TRBV5-4 and TRBJ1-2, with D unresolved. Germline values: CDR1 SGHNT, CDR2 YYREEE (reference sequence). The CDR3 totals 14 residues. V was clipped by 1 base and J by 4 bases, with 11 bases between them.

Written as DNA, the CDR3 is TGTGCCAGCAGTTACAAGTTTCCGGGATCCGGCTACACCTTC. Its translation is CASSYKFPGSGYTF. This chain uses TRBV6-5 with TRBJ1-2; D is ambiguous. This CDR3 contains 14 residues. Germline-derived CDR1 and CDR2 are MNHEY and SVGAGI. The germline V and J ends were trimmed by 2 bases and 8 bases, with 15 bases remaining between them.

The chain has TRBV7-8 and TRBJ2-7; the match to TRBD1 covers 8 bases. V shed 5 bases and J 2 bases; nucleotides not matched to a gene: 5. CDR3 length equals 14 residues. Germline CDR1 is SGHVS and CDR2 is FQNEAQ. The CDR3 nucleotides read TGTGCCAGCAGCCCCGCGGACAGGGCCTACGAGCAGTACTTC. It is translated as CASSPADRAYEQYF. Using reference TRBV7-8 and TRBJ2-7 for the parts outside the CDR3, the full variable domain is GAGVSQSPRYKVAKRGQDVALRCDPISGHVSLFWYQQALGQGPEFLTYFQNEAQLDKSGLPSDRFFAERPEGSVSTLKIQRTQQEDSAVYLCASSPADRAYEQYFGPGTRLTVT.

The rearrangement links TRBV5-1 to TRBJ2-1; TRBD2 agrees at 10 bases. The CDR3 has 17 amino acids. Losses at the gene ends were 0 bases for V and 4 bases for J; bases not matched to a gene: 7. CDR1 and CDR2 from the germline V gene are SGHRS and YFSETQ. The CDR3 region has the DNA TGCGCCAGCAGCTTGGATGTTCGGACTAGCGGTTACAATGAGCAGTTCTTC. It is translated as CASSLDVRTSGYNEQFF. Drawing the rest from reference TRBV5-1 and TRBJ2-1, the complete variable domain is KAGVTQTPRYLIKTRGQQVTLSCSPISGHRSVSWYQQTPGQGLQFLFEYFSETQRNKGNFPGRFSGRQFSNSRSEMNVSTLELGDSALYLCASSLDVRTSGYNEQFFGPGTRLTVL.

This chain links TRBV19 with TRBJ2-7; 7 bases agree with TRBD1. Trimming removed 1 base from V and 3 bases from J; junction bases left unmatched: 3. CDR3 length: 14 residues. Germline V gives CDR1 LNHDA, CDR2 SQIVND (reference sequence). The CDR3 DNA sequence: TGTGCCAGTAGTATAGGGGGACAGATCTACGAGCAGTACTTC. This encodes CASSIGGQIYEQYF.

This clone was recorded only once. The chain is built from TRBV7-2 and TRBJ2-7; a weak D match, TRBD1 (6 bases). Germline loops: CDR1 SGHTA, CDR2 FQGNSA. V was shortened by 1 base and J by 2 bases, with 9 bases between the two germline ends. There are 14 residues in the CDR3. Here the CDR3 reads CASSLGRGPYEQYF. CDR3 coding DNA: TGTGCCAGCAGCTTAGGCAGGGGTCCCTACGAGCAGTACTTC.

This clone occurred once. The V and J genes are TRBV6-4 and TRBJ2-2, with D possibly matching TRBD2 (5 bases). V was pared by 0 bases and J by 6 bases, with 11 bases between. This CDR3 contains 15 residues. Germline CDR1 reads MRHNA; CDR2 reads SNTAGT. CDR3 protein: CASSDSLDFSGELFF. The DNA for the CDR3 is TGTGCCAGCAGTGACTCACTAGATTTCTCCGGGGAGCTGTTTTTT.

This chain connects TRBV19 to TRBJ2-2; D is unresolved. With 3 bases removed from V and 7 bases from J, the gap between germline ends came to 9 bases. CDR3 length equals 13 residues. Germline V gives CDR1 LNHDA, CDR2 SQIVND (reference sequence). The CDR3 coding sequence is TGTGCCAGTAGTATTGGCGGTCGCGGGGAGCTGTTTTTT. This gives the protein CASSIGGRGELFF.

The chain joins TRBV5-5 to TRBJ1-4; 8 positions agree with TRBD1. The CDR3 is 14 amino acids. CDR1 and CDR2 from the germline V gene are SGHKS and YYEKEE (reference sequence). Unmatched junction bases numbered 7, after V lost 4 bases and J lost 8 bases. CDR3 DNA sequence: TGTGCCAGCAGCGTCGACAGGGGTGGGGAAAAACTGTTTTTT. It yields the protein CASSVDRGGEKLFF.

The sample holds one count of this clone. The V gene is TRBV30, the J gene TRBJ2-1; tentatively, D is TRBD1 (6 bases). Germline lookup yields CDR1 GTSNPN and CDR2 SVGIG (reference sequence). This CDR3 region has 13 residues. Trimming removed 0 bases from V and 9 bases from J, with 12 bases in between. CDR3 DNA sequence: TGTGCCTGGAGTGTACTCATAGGGGGTGAGCAGTTCTTC. Translating it yields CAWSVLIGGEQFF.

This clone was detected only a few times. V usage is TRBV4-3 and J usage is TRBJ2-7; D gene ambiguous. Deletions cut 1 base from V and 0 bases from J, with 7 bases between. Germline V gene sequence: CDR1 LGHNA, CDR2 YSLEER. This CDR3 is built from 14 residues. As DNA, the CDR3 is TGCGCCAGCAGCCAAGGTACCAGCTCCTACGAGCAGTACTTC. Translating gives CASSQGTSSYEQYF.